The T cell receptor beta chain under discussion was sequenced for a study of blood T cells in healthy people across ages. The second PCR ran roughly 6 to 11 cycles with a sample-barcoded 5' primer and J-beta primers. Template switching added a 12-random-nucleotide identifier to every cDNA molecule. TCRdb re-derived calls from the 5' RACE reads in MiXCR, one entry per CDR3 protein. The top ten hold roughly 15% of the sample, which has fewer than 800,000 distinct CDR3 sequences, roughly 32% seen once. Comments on this clonotype: Its specificity is unknown. Germline is not matched at one junction end, which may reflect a read error.

The CDR3 is made up of 19 amino acids. In germline, CDR1 is LGHDT, CDR2 YNNKEL (reference sequence). Study-wide results and limits: Estimates of total diversity, which came from one million sequenced T cells, were considered to be underestimates.

The sequencing input was blood. This receptor was taken from an elderly woman in good health. The rearrangement links TRBV3-1 to TRBJ2-6; 7 bases align to TRBD1. In DNA, the CDR3 is TGTGCCAGCGGCCAGGACCTAGGGACAGACCTTTCTGGGGCCAACGTCCTGACTTTC. It specifies CASGQDLGTDLSGANVLTF. Filled out from reference TRBV3-1 and TRBJ2-6, the complete variable domain reads DTAVSQTPKYLVTQMGNDKSIKCEQNLGHDTMYWYKQDSKKFLKIMFSYNNKELIINETVPNRFSPKSPDKAHLNLHINSLELGDSAVYFCASGQDLGTDLSGANVLTFGAGSRLTVL.